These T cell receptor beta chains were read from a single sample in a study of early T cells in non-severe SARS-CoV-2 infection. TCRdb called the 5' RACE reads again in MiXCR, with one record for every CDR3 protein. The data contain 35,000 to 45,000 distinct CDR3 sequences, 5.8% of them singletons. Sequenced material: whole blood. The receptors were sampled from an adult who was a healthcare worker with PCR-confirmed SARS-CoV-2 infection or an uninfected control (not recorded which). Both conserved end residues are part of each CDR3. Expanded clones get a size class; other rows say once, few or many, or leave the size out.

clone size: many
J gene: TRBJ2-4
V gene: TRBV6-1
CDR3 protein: CASNLAQLAKNIQYF

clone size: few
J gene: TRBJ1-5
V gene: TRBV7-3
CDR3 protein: CASSLTGGQPQHF

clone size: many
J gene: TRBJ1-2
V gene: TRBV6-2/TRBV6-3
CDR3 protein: CASKVQPGNYGYTF

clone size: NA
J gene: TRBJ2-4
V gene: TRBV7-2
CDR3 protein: CASSLVGARGVGIQYF

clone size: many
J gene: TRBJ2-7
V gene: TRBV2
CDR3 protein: CASNERELVYEQYF

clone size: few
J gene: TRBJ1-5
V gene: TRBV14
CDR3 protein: CASSQAHLGPQHF

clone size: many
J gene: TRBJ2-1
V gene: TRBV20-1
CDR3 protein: CSAGQLAGGDNEQFF

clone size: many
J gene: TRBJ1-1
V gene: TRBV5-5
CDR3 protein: CASSFGTGGRTTEAFF

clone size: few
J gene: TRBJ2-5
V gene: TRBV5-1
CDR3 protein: CASSPVGLAGAGETQYF

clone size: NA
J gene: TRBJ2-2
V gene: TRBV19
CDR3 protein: CASSTRIKGLAGGPGTGELFF

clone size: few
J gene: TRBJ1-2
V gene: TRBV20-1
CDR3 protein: CSARFESAYGYTF

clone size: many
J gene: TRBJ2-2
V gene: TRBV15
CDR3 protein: CATSRAGSSGELFF

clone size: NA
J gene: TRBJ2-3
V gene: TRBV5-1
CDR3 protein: CASSTWTSGGISTDTQYF

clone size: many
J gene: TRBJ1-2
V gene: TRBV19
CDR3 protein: CASSITGYGYTF

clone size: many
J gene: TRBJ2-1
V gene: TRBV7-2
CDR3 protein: CASSLDYPSEQFF

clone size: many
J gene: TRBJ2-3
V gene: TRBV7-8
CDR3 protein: CASSSGQTDTQYF

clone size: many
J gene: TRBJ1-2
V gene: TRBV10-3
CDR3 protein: CAISERDRGDGYTF

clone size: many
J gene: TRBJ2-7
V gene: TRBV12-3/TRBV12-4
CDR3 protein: CASRDRGAYEQYF

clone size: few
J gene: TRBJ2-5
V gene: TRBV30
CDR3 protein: CAWSVSGRETQYF

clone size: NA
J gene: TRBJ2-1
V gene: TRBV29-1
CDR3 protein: CSVDQGTSGGYNEQFF

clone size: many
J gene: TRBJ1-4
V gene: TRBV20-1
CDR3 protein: CSASQTGATNEKLFF

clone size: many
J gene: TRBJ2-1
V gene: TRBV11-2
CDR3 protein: CASSISELAPYNEQFF